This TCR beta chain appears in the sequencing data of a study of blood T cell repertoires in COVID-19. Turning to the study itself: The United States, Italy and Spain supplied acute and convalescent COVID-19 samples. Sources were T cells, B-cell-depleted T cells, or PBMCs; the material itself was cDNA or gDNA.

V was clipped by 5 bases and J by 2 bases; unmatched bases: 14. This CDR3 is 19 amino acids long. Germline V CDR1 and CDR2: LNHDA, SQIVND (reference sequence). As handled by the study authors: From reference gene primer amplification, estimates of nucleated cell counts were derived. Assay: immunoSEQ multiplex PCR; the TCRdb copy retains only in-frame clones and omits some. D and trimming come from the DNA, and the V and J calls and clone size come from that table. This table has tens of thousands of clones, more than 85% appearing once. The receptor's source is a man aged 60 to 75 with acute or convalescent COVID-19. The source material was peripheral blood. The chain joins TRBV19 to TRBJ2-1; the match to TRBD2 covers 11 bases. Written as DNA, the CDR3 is TGTGCCAGTAGTCAACGATCTATAGCGGGAGGGTGGACCTACAATGAGCAGTTCTTC. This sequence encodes CASSQRSIAGGWTYNEQFF. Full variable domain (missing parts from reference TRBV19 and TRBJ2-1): DGGITQSPKYLFRKEGQNVTLSCEQNLNHDAMYWYRQDPGQGLRLIYYSQIVNDFQKGDIAEGYSVSREKKESFPLTVTSAQKNPTAFYLCASSQRSIAGGWTYNEQFFGPGTRLTVL.